The 26 T cell receptor beta chains presented below share a single source sample, sequenced in a study of blood T cell repertoires in COVID-19. Sequenced by immunoSEQ multiplex PCR; TCRdb stores in-frame clones only, minus some. The sample yields approximately 90,000 clones, about 83% seen once. The sequenced material came from peripheral blood. These receptors came from a man aged 70-80 years with COVID-19, enrolled during active disease.

This chain's CDR3 is CASSRGQGRNTEAFF. The CDR3 DNA follows: TGTGCCAGCAGCCGAGGACAGGGAAGGAACACTGAAGCTTTCTTT. The chain couples TRBV6-5 to TRBJ1-1; 8 nucleotides agree with TRBD1. The CDR3 has 15 amino acids. Germline lookup yields CDR1 MNHEY and CDR2 SVGAGI. Trimming removed 6 bases from V and 1 base from J; junction bases left unmatched: 7.

This clone has a single count. The same CDR3 is also encoded by other DNA sequences in this sample. V is TRBV10-1 and J is TRBJ1-1; no reliable D call. V lost 3 bases and J lost 0, with 5 bases in between. This CDR3 contains 13 residues. Germline assignment: CDR1 WNHNN and CDR2 SYGVQD (reference sequence). The CDR3 loop reads CASSENMNTEAFF. In DNA, the CDR3 is TGCGCCAGCAGTGAAAACATGAACACTGAAGCTTTCTTT.

This clone was recorded a few times. CDR3 DNA: TGTGCCATCAGTGAGTACCGGGACAGGGGGATCGATGAGCAGTTCTTC. This translates into CAISEYRDRGIDEQFF. The J gene is TRBJ2-1, the V gene TRBV10-3, with TRBD1 identical over 11 bases. CDR3 length equals 16 residues. With 1 base clipped from V and 8 bases from J, the junction kept 7 bases outside the gene matches. In germline, CDR1 is ENHRY, CDR2 SYGVKD.

Concerning this clone: One end of the junction is discordant with germline, which a read error may explain. The chain uses TRBV6-1 and TRBJ2-1; D remains ambiguous. Per germline, CDR1 MNHNS and CDR2 SASEGT. CDR3 length equals 15 residues. The chain's CDR3 is CASCEAGNSYNEQFF. CDR3 bases: TGTGCCAGCTGTGAGGCAGGAAACTCCTACAATGAGCAGTTCTTC.

The gene calls are TRBV19 and TRBJ1-3; D unresolved. From germline, CDR1 is LNHDA and CDR2 SQIVND (reference sequence). V lost 6 bases and J 0 bases, leaving 6 bases between the germline ends. The CDR3 runs 13 residues. The CDR3 sequence is CASRQSSGNTIYF. In DNA, the CDR3 is TGTGCCAGTAGACAGAGCTCTGGAAACACCATATATTTT.

This clone has just a few counts. The CDR3 here is CATGKTNRGRSTGELFF. The CDR3 DNA reads as TGTGCCACAGGAAAAACCAACAGGGGGCGAAGCACCGGGGAGCTGTTTTTT. J is TRBJ2-2 and V is TRBV10-3; TRBD1 agrees at 9 bases. CDR1 and CDR2 (germline): ENHRY, SYGVKD. The CDR3 contains 17 residues. V dropped 10 bases and J dropped 4; count of bases not matched to a gene: 16.

V usage is TRBV30 and J usage is TRBJ1-6, with TRBD1 identical over 7 bases. The ends lost 6 bases at V and 8 bases at J; junction bases unmatched: 7. Germline V lookup: CDR1 GTSNPN, CDR2 SVGIG (reference sequence). This CDR3 has 13 residues. CDR3: CACARDSHSPLHF. The DNA of the CDR3 is TGTGCCTGTGCCCGGGACAGTCATTCACCCCTCCACTTT.

V usage is TRBV9 and J usage is TRBJ1-3; the D is unclear. The CDR3 is made up of 14 amino acids. V shed 1 base and J shed 0 bases, with 5 bases lying between them. Germline V gene data show CDR1 as SGDLS and CDR2 as YYNGEE. The chain's CDR3 is CASSVSGSGNTIYF. CDR3 nucleotide sequence: TGTGCCAGCAGCGTATCCGGCTCTGGAAACACCATATATTTT.

The chain employs TRBV6-2 or TRBV6-3 and TRBJ1-1; 10 bases are shared with TRBD1. The CDR3 covers 16 residues. V trimming: 5 bases; J trimming: 4 bases; junction bases outside the gene matches: 10. Germline-derived CDR1 and CDR2 are MNHEY and SVGEGT. CDR3 bases: TGTGCCAGCAGTGGTGACAGGGGGCTAGTGAGCACTGAAGCTTTCTTT. Amino acids: CASSGDRGLVSTEAFF.

By sample share, this clone is medium-sized. The rearrangement joins TRBV28 to TRBJ1-2; D not resolved. Germline V CDR1 and CDR2: MDHEN, SYDVKM. Trimming took off 3 bases at V and 4 bases at J, with 15 bases between the two ends. The CDR3 has 15 amino acids. The CDR3 loop is CASSLLSPGFYGYTF. The CDR3 coding sequence is TGTGCCAGCAGTTTGCTTAGCCCCGGGTTCTATGGCTACACCTTC.

V and J are TRBV7-9 and TRBJ1-1, with a possible D match to TRBD1 (5 bases). The CDR3 spans 15 residues. Germline V gene lookup returns CDR1 SEHNR and CDR2 FQNEAQ (reference sequence). V lost 1 base and J 0 bases, leaving 9 bases between the germline ends. The CDR3 nucleotides read TGTGCCAGCAGCTTAGGGACACGTTTGAACACTGAAGCTTTCTTT. Amino acids: CASSLGTRLNTEAFF.

This clone was counted a few times. The V gene is TRBV10-3, the J gene TRBJ2-7, with 10 bases aligning to TRBD2. The ends lost 6 bases at V and 3 bases at J; junction bases unmatched: 11. The germline CDR1 and CDR2 sequences are ENHRY and SYGVKD. This CDR3 spans 16 amino acids. The CDR3 DNA reads as TGTGCCATCAGCCAACGACAGCGGACTAGCGGCTACGAGCAGTACTTC. This encodes CAISQRQRTSGYEQYF.

The rearrangement joins TRBV6-6 to TRBJ2-3, with D unresolved. This CDR3 is built from 15 residues. Germline V gene lookup returns CDR1 MNHNY and CDR2 SVGAGI (reference sequence). The V end was cut by 0 bases, the J end by 1 base, with 8 bases between. CDR3 in DNA: TGTGCCAGCAGTTACTCGAGATATGGCACAGATACGCAGTATTTT. Amino acid sequence: CASSYSRYGTDTQYF.

The V call is TRBV7-9, the J call TRBJ1-1; D possibly corresponds to TRBD1 (6 bases). In germline, CDR1 is SEHNR, CDR2 FQNEAQ (reference sequence). The CDR3 consists of 14 residues. V gave up 2 bases and J gave up 0 bases, with 7 bases separating them. The CDR3 is CASSLNRVNTEAFF. CDR3 DNA: TGTGCCAGCAGCTTAAACAGGGTGAACACTGAAGCTTTCTTT.

The chain employs TRBV7-9 and TRBJ1-2; 9 bases fit TRBD1. The CDR3 sequence is 18 residues long. Trimming cost V 5 bases and J 0 bases; bases outside gene matches: 13. Per germline, CDR1 SEHNR and CDR2 FQNEAQ (reference sequence). CDR3 protein: CASSTESRDRAANYGYTF. DNA of the CDR3: TGTGCCAGCAGCACCGAGTCCCGGGACAGGGCCGCTAACTATGGCTACACCTTC.

The V and J genes are TRBV9 and TRBJ2-2, with 8 nucleotides matching TRBD2. Germline V gene sequence: CDR1 SGDLS, CDR2 YYNGEE. The J segment lost 7 bases and the V segment lost 0 bases, leaving 14 bases of the junction unmatched. This CDR3 comprises 18 residues. The CDR3 region is CASSVDEPGLGGGGELFF. CDR3 DNA: TGTGCCAGCAGCGTAGACGAACCGGGACTAGGAGGTGGCGGGGAGCTGTTTTTT.

The rearrangement uses TRBV6-6 and TRBJ1-5; 7 bases line up with TRBD1. The length of the CDR3 is 16 residues. The trim removed 7 bases at V and 3 bases at J, leaving 12 bases unmatched. Germline V gives CDR1 MNHNY, CDR2 SVGAGI (reference sequence). The CDR3 coding sequence is TGTGCCAGCACGTACTCGGTCGGGACAGTCAATCAGCCCCAGCATTTT. It translates to CASTYSVGTVNQPQHF.

This clone appeared a few times. V gene TRBV2 combines with J gene TRBJ1-2; D is ambiguous. Per the germline V gene, CDR1 is SNHLY and CDR2 is FYNNEI. CDR3 length: 14 amino acids. V lost 8 bases and J lost 0, with 13 bases in between. The DNA of the CDR3 is TGTGCCAGCTGGACTACTGGAGCTAACTATGGCTACACCTTC. Translating it yields CASWTTGANYGYTF.

The chain has TRBV21-1 and TRBJ2-5; TRBD2 reflects the table's D call only, with no check against the DNA. TRBV21-1 is deemed a pseudogene. This CDR3 is 14 amino acids long. DNA of the CDR3: TGTGCCTATGAGCTGCGGAAAATAAAAGAGACCCAGTACTTC. Translation gives CAYELRKIKETQYF.

The genes are TRBV3-1 (or the pseudogene TRBV3-2) and TRBJ2-7; weak D call: TRBD2 (6 bases). Germline V lookup: CDR1 LGHDT, CDR2 YNNKEL (reference sequence). This CDR3 contains 13 residues. V was trimmed by 1 base and J by 2 bases, leaving 6 bases between them. The CDR3 protein is CASSQGRAYEQYF. As DNA, the CDR3 is TGTGCCAGCAGCCAAGGGAGGGCCTACGAGCAGTACTTC.

CDR3 in amino acids: CASSLLTWGEDGELFF. CDR3 coding DNA: TGTGCCAGCAGTTTATTGACATGGGGCGAGGACGGGGAGCTGTTTTTT. The V and J genes are TRBV27 and TRBJ2-2; weak D call: TRBD1 (5 bases). This CDR3 comprises 16 residues. Germline assignment: CDR1 MNHEY and CDR2 SMNVEV (reference sequence). V lost 1 base and J lost 7, with 16 bases in between.

The chain joins TRBV7-3 to TRBJ2-5, with 11 positions matching TRBD2. CDR1 and CDR2 from the germline V gene are SGHTA and FQGTGA. V shed 5 bases and J 5 bases; nucleotides not matched to a gene: 10. There are 16 residues in the CDR3. The CDR3 loop reads CASSPRTSGSQETQYF. In DNA form, the CDR3 reads TGTGCCAGCAGCCCGAGGACTAGCGGGTCCCAGGAGACCCAGTACTTC.

The rearrangement uses TRBV18 and TRBJ1-1; no definite D call. In germline, CDR1 is KGHSH, CDR2 LQKENI. V was cut by 6 bases and J by 6 bases, with 20 bases left in between. The CDR3 contains 15 residues. CDR3 amino acids: CASSHGVVSGSEAFF. The CDR3 nucleotides read TGTGCCAGCTCCCACGGTGTGGTGTCGGGGTCTGAAGCTTTCTTT.

This clone was detected only once. V gene TRBV28 combines with J gene TRBJ1-1; D is uncertain. This CDR3 spans 13 amino acids. Germline CDR1 is MDHEN and CDR2 is SYDVKM. The V end was cut by 6 bases, the J end by 11 bases, with 19 bases between. CDR3 sequence (DNA): TGTGCCAGCAGCCTCACCCACACGCCTGTTGCTTTCTTT. Translation: CASSLTHTPVAFF.

This rearrangement joins TRBV9 to TRBJ2-5; 7 positions agree with TRBD1. Germline trimming cut 3 bases from V and 1 base from J; bases unmatched to any gene: 3. Germline CDR1 and CDR2: SGDLS and YYNGEE. This CDR3 has 14 residues. Written as DNA, the CDR3 is TGTGCCAGCAGCGAGGGGGCGGTCCAAGAGACCCAGTACTTC. It specifies CASSEGAVQETQYF.

The genes are TRBV18 and TRBJ2-1; possibly TRBD2 for D (5 bases). The CDR3 consists of 15 residues. V was trimmed by 4 bases and J by 4 bases, leaving 14 bases between them. The germline V gene has CDR1 KGHSH and CDR2 LQKENI. The CDR3 is CASSRAGAEYNEQFF. Here the CDR3 DNA reads TGTGCCAGCTCACGGGCTGGAGCGGAGTACAATGAGCAGTTCTTC. Drawing the rest from reference TRBV18 and TRBJ2-1, the complete variable domain is NAGVMQNPRHLVRRRGQEARLRCSPMKGHSHVYWYRQLPEEGLKFMVYLQKENIIDESGMPKERFSAEFPKEGPSILRIQQVVRGDSAAYFCASSRAGAEYNEQFFGPGTRLTVL.